This TCR beta chain derives from a study of blood T cell repertoires in COVID-19. The wider study: COVID-19 samples from acute and convalescent phases originated in the United States, Italy and Spain. Sources were T cells, B-cell-depleted T cells, or PBMCs; the material itself was cDNA or gDNA.

This CDR3 has 14 residues. The V end was cut by 2 bases, the J end by 2 bases, with 8 bases between. The germline gives CDR1 SEHNR, CDR2 FQNEAQ (reference sequence). Seattle patients were enrolled while actively infected and followed longitudinally. This clone turned up a few times. As processed by the authors: Estimated nucleated cell counts came from reference gene primer amplification. TCRdb's table, derived via immunoSEQ multiplex PCR, lists solely in-frame clones and lacks some. The V and J calls and clone size were taken over from that table, and D and trimming were inferred from the DNA. The sample lists roughly 54,000 clones, 80% to 90% occurring once.

The chain links TRBV7-9 to TRBJ2-3, with D hard to call. Sequencing input: peripheral blood. The receptor's source is an older woman with COVID-19, enrolled during active disease. The CDR3 loop reads CASSLLRNTDTQYF. In nucleotides, the CDR3 is TGTGCCAGCAGCTTACTGCGGAACACAGATACGCAGTATTTT.